This record covers a single T cell receptor (beta chain). The target of this receptor is not known. Base qualities were left out, and no much larger clone turns up one base away. The collaborating institutions used their own protocols to collect whole blood in K2EDTA tubes. For TCRbeta analysis, collaborators shipped samples in one of three forms: frozen whole blood, isolated PBMCs, or DNA extracted from either of those sample types. TCRbeta CDR3 regions were amplified from genomic DNA by means of the immunoSEQ Assay, a bias-controlled multiplex PCR. Per the original workflow: The number of nucleated cells in each sample was estimated from the amplification of reference gene primers within the assay. Sequence reads were collapsed and filtered to measure the absolute abundance of every unique TCRbeta CDR3 rearrangement. For each sample, productive Simpson clonality was calculated as the square root of Simpson's diversity index across productive rearrangements. The table was pulled from immuneACCESS by TCRdb, which kept in-frame rearrangements only. Such tables lose some clones; where checked, under half of the loss comes from unresolved V genes, and the rest has no known cause. Clonal size and the V and J genes are those of that table, whereas D and trimming came from the DNA. Within this sample are 150,000 to 200,000 clones, with about 88% of them counted one time only. The ten largest clones take up around 2.3% of the sample.

The sample originates from a study of blood T cell repertoires in COVID-19 (dated by TCRdb to 2019 to 2021). Notes on the research overall: Samples covering the acute and convalescent phases of COVID-19 were provided by collaborators in the United States, Italy and Spain. Nearly every sample came with metadata listing a de-identified subject ID, COVID-19 status, age in years and sex. The samples were drawn from two sources: the first 160 participants of the ongoing ImmuneRACE study, and 950 to 1,500 subjects contributed by 6 global collaborators. The repertoires were released in a freely available public database intended as a resource for research on the immune response to SARS-CoV-2. HLA class I and class II types, where available, came from metadata supplied by the sample provider rather than from assay-based typing. The prospective study material was composed of cDNA or gDNA derived from T cells, B-cell-depleted T cells, or PBMCs. Deeply sampled blood TCRbeta repertoires from subjects exposed to, actively infected with, or recovered from COVID-19 were included in the dataset.

General findings and caveats noted by the study authors: Clinical and demographic metadata were provided uncurated, with the amount varying by source and participant.

The clonotype originates from an older man with active or convalescent COVID-19. The source material was peripheral blood.

The CDR3: CASSLQGALQETQYF. The DNA is as follows: TGTGCCAGCTCATTACAGGGTGCCCTTCAAGAGACCCAGTACTTC. The rearranged chain carries TRBV18 and TRBJ2-5, with a weak D call of TRBD1 (6 bases match). Sequences KGHSH (CDR1) and LQKENI (CDR2) are obtained from the germline V gene. V loses 5 bases, J loses 2 bases, and the germline ends lie 15 bases apart. The CDR3 measures 15 amino acids from cysteine to phenylalanine. Only the CDR3 portion is preserved as DNA: 45 bases, with reading frame beginning at the first base. With the rest looked up from the reference TRBV18 and TRBJ2-5 genes rather than sequenced, the full variable domain is NAGVMQNPRHLVRRRGQEARLRCSPMKGHSHVYWYRQLPEEGLKFMVYLQKENIIDESGMPKERFSAEFPKEGPSILRIQQVVRGDSAAYFCASSLQGALQETQYFGPGTRLLVL.